The 11 T cell receptor beta chains presented below share a single source sample, sequenced in a study of control samples from healthy donors and cancer patients. TCRdb's table, derived via immunoSEQ multiplex PCR, lists solely in-frame clones and lacks some. Of 60,000 to 70,000 clones in the sample, approximately 85% are singletons; the top ten hold roughly 5.5%. The sample was blood. These receptor sequences come from a man between 35 and 55 years old in good health.

With regard to this clone: One end of the junction is discordant with germline, which a read error may explain. The rearrangement links TRBV5-4 to TRBJ2-7; 12 bases are a match to TRBD2. Germline CDR1 reads SGHNT; CDR2 reads YYREEE (reference sequence). The CDR3 contains 17 residues. The CDR3 sequence is CASSPRLAGGSSYEQYF. In DNA, the CDR3 is TGTGCCAGCAGCCCGCGGCTAGCGGGGGGGAGCTCCTACGAGCAGTACTTT.

This chain links TRBV2 with TRBJ2-5; TRBD1 aligns across 7 bases. The CDR3 sequence is 15 residues long. CDR1 and CDR2 from the germline V gene are SNHLY and FYNNEI. With 8 bases clipped from V and 4 bases from J, the junction kept 13 bases outside the gene matches. CDR3 protein: CASGPGQTDGETQYF. In nucleotides, the CDR3 is TGTGCCAGCGGCCCGGGACAGACGGATGGAGAGACCCAGTACTTC.

This sequence joins TRBV7-3 and TRBJ2-1, with a tentative D call TRBD2 (6 bases). Deletions cut 5 bases from V and 0 bases from J, with 11 bases between. Per germline, CDR1 SGHTA and CDR2 FQGTGA. CDR3 size: 15 residues. CDR3 DNA: TGTGCCAGCAGCGCTAGCGAGAGCTCCTACAATGAGCAGTTCTTC. Translating gives CASSASESSYNEQFF.

CDR3 in DNA: TGTGCTAGTGGTTTGCGGACAGGGGTAGGTAATCAGCCCCAGCATTTT. Residues: CASGLRTGVGNQPQHF. The V gene is TRBV12-5, the J gene TRBJ1-5; 9 bases fit TRBD1. The CDR3 totals 16 residues. Trimming took 2 bases from V and 4 from J; bases not matched to a gene: 6. Germline V CDR1 and CDR2: LGHNT, FRNRAP.

This clone was counted a single time. V is TRBV12-5 and J is TRBJ2-1; 7 bases map to TRBD1. Germline V lookup: CDR1 LGHNT, CDR2 FRNRAP. V dropped 1 base and J dropped 2; count of bases not matched to a gene: 14. The CDR3 has 19 amino acids. The chain's CDR3 is CASGLARRFGQGAYNEQFF. Here the CDR3 DNA reads TGTGCTAGTGGTTTGGCAAGACGGTTCGGCCAGGGGGCCTACAATGAGCAGTTCTTC.

The V call is TRBV6-4, the J call TRBJ1-1, with 7 positions matching TRBD1. V lost 3 bases to trimming and J lost 5 bases; unmatched junction nucleotides: 3. CDR1 and CDR2 (germline): MRHNA, SNTAGT. The CDR3 loop spans 13 amino acids. The CDR3 protein is CASSEIQGTEAFF. The DNA of the CDR3 is TGTGCCAGCAGTGAAATACAGGGGACTGAAGCTTTCTTT.

This clone came up a few times. This chain uses TRBV18 with TRBJ2-1; 9 bases line up with TRBD2. CDR3 length: 15 residues. Trimming at V came to 0 bases and at J to 10 bases, leaving 7 bases not matched to a gene. CDR1 is KGHSH and CDR2 is LQKENI in the germline V gene. The DNA for the CDR3 is TGTGCCAGCTCACCACCGGTGCGGGGGGGCGGCGAGCAGTTCTTC. It translates to CASSPPVRGGGEQFF.

This clone was detected only a few times. The V call is TRBV5-5, the J call TRBJ1-1, with TRBD1 as a possible D gene (5 bases). Germline assignment: CDR1 SGHKS and CDR2 YYEKEE (reference sequence). Trimming removed 2 bases from V and 5 bases from J, with 13 bases in between. The CDR3 has 14 residues. CDR3 loop: CASSFGHGRTEAFF. In DNA form, the CDR3 reads TGTGCCAGCAGCTTCGGACACGGGAGAACTGAAGCTTTCTTT.

J is TRBJ1-1 and V is TRBV6-6; D might be TRBD1 (6 bases). Germline V gives CDR1 MNHNY, CDR2 SVGAGI (reference sequence). Trimming cost V 5 bases and J 7 bases, with 17 bases left between them. CDR3 length: 14 residues. The CDR3 is CASSPQGEENEAFF. CDR3 sequence (DNA): TGTGCCAGCAGTCCACAGGGAGAAGAGAATGAAGCTTTCTTT.

The chain uses TRBV6-5 and TRBJ1-5; 7 bases align to TRBD1. V was pared by 5 bases and J by 2 bases, with 3 bases of the junction left unmatched. The germline V gene encodes CDR1 MNHEY and CDR2 SVGAGI. The CDR3 covers 14 residues. The CDR3 reads CASSKTGGNQPQHF. For the CDR3, the DNA is TGTGCCAGCAGTAAAACAGGGGGCAATCAGCCCCAGCATTTT.

The chain has TRBV27 and TRBJ1-6; 7 nucleotides line up with TRBD1. CDR3 length: 15 residues. Germline CDR1 and CDR2: MNHEY and SMNVEV (reference sequence). Unmatched junction bases numbered 5, after V lost 2 bases and J lost 7 bases. Written as DNA, the CDR3 is TGTGCCAGCAGTTTAAGGGACAGCCAAAATTCACCCCTCCACTTT. Its protein is CASSLRDSQNSPLHF.